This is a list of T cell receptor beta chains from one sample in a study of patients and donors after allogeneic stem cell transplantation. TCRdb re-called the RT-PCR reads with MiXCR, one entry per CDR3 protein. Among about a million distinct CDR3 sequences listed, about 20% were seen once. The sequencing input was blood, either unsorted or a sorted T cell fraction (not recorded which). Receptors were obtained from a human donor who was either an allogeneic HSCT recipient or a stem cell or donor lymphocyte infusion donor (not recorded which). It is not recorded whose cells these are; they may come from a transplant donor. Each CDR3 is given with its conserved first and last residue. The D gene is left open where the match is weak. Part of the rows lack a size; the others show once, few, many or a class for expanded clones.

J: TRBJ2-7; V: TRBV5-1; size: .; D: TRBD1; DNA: TGCGCCAGCAGCTTGCAGGGGGCGCGGGAGCAGTACTTC; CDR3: CASSLQGAREQYF
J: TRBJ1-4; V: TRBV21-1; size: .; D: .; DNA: TGTGCCAGCAGCAAAGAAGGGCTGGAAAACTTTGAAAAACTGTTTTTT; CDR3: CASSKEGLENFEKLFF
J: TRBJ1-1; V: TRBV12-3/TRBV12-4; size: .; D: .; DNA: TGTGCCAGCAGACTTAACAGGGTGAACACTGAAGCTTTCTTT; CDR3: CASRLNRVNTEAFF
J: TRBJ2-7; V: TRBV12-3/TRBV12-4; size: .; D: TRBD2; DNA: TGTGCCAGCCAACGGACTAGCGTATACGAGCAGTACTTC; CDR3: CASQRTSVYEQYF
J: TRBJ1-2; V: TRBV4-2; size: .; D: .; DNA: TGTGCCAGCAGCCAAGATCTCCGAGGGAGTTTCTACGGCTACACCTTC; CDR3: CASSQDLRGSFYGYTF
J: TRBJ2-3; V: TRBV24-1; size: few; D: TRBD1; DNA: TGTGCCACCAGCCGGAGGGGGACAGGGTACACAGATACGCAGTATTTT; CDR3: CATSRRGTGYTDTQYF
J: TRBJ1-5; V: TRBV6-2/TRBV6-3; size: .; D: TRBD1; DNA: TGTGCCAGCAGTAAAAAGACAGGGGCTAGCAATCAGCCCCAGCATTTT; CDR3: CASSKKTGASNQPQHF
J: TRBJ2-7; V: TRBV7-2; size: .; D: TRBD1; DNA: TGTGCCAGCAGCCCGCGGACAGGGGAATCCGAGCAGTACTTC; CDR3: CASSPRTGESEQYF
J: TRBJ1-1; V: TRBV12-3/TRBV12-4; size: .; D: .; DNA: TGTGCCAGCAGACCGACACGGCCGGGCACTGAAGCTTTCTTT; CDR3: CASRPTRPGTEAFF
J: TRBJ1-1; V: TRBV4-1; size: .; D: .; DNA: TGCGCCAGCAGCCAAGGTACCCAGATGAACACTGAAGCTTTCTTT; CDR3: CASSQGTQMNTEAFF
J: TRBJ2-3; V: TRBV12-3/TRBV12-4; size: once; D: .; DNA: TGTGCCAGCAGCTGGAGGGGGAGGGCCGCAGATACGCAGTATTTT; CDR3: CASSWRGRAADTQYF
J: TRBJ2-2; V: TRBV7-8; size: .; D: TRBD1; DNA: TGTGCCAGCAGACAAAACCCGGGACAGGGGAGCGTGGGGGAGCTGTTTTTT; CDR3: CASRQNPGQGSVGELFF
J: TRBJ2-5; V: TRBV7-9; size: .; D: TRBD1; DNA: TGTGCCAGCACCCTCCCGGGACAGGGGACGGAGACCCAGTACTTC; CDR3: CASTLPGQGTETQYF
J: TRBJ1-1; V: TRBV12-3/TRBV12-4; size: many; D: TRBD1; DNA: TGTGCCAGCAGTGCCCAAACCGGGACAGGCGACGAAGCTTTCTTT; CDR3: CASSAQTGTGDEAFF
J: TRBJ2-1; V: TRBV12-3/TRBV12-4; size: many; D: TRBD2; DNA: TGTGCCAGCAGTTTAGCCCTGGGACTAGCGGGAGGCTTGGGCAATGAGCAGTTCTTC; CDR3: CASSLALGLAGGLGNEQFF
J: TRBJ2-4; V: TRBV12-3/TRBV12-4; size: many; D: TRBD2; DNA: TGTGCCAGCAGTCCCGGGGGGAAAAACATTCAGTACTTC; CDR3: CASSPGGKNIQYF
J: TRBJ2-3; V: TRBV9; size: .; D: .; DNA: TGTGCCAGCAGCGCCCAGGAGGGCCAAAGCACAGATACGCAGTATTTT; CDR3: CASSAQEGQSTDTQYF
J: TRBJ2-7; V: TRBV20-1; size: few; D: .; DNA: TGCAGTGCTACTCCCAGGAGCTCCTACGAGCAGTACTTC; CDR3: CSATPRSSYEQYF
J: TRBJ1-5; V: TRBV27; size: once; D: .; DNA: TGTGCCAGCAGTTTGCAGGGCCATAATCAGCCCCAGCATTTT; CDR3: CASSLQGHNQPQHF
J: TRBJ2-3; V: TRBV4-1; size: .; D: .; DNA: TGCGCCAGCAGCCAAGAGTTCAGGGGCGATACGCAGTATTTT; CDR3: CASSQEFRGDTQYF
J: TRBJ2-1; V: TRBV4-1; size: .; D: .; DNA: TGCGCCAGCAGCCAAGATAACGAGCGCGGATACAATGAGCAGTTCTTC; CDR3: CASSQDNERGYNEQFF
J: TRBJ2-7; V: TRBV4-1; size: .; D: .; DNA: TGCGCCAGCAGCCAAGTGGGGGTAGGTGGGCAGTACTTC; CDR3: CASSQVGVGGQYF
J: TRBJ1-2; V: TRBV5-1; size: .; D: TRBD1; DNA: TGCGCCAGCAGCTTCCGGGACAGATATAACTATGGCTACACCTTC; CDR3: CASSFRDRYNYGYTF
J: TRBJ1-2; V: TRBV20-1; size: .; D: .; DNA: TGCAGTGCTAGGCAGGGGTCGACTAACTATGGCTACACCTTC; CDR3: CSARQGSTNYGYTF
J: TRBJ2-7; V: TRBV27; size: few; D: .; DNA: TGTGCCAGTAGGACGAGTGTCTACGAGCAGTACTTC; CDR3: CASRTSVYEQYF
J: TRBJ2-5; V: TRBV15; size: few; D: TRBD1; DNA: TGTGCCACCAGCAGGGAGCAGGGGGCTTGGGAGACCCAGTACTTC; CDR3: CATSREQGAWETQYF
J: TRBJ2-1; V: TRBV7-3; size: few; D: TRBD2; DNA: TGTGCCAGCAGCTTATTGGGGGGGATCGACAATGAGCAGTTCTTC; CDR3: CASSLLGGIDNEQFF
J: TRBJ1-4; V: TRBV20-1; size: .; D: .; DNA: TGCAGTGCTACGCCACGAAGACAGGAGATAAATGAAAAACTGTTTTTT; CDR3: CSATPRRQEINEKLFF
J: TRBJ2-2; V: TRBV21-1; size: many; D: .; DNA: TGTGCCAGCAGCAAAGGGGGAGGGACGGTTGTCTGGTTAACGAACACCGGGGAGCTGTTTTTT; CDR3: CASSKGGGTVVWLTNTGELFF
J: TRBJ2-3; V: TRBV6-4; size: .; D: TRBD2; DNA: TGTGCCAGCAGGAGCGGGATCCGGGCCCCGTCCGGCCCGCAGTATTTT; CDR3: CASRSGIRAPSGPQYF
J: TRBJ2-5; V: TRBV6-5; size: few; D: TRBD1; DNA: TGTGCCAGCAGTTACTCCCGCGGACAGGGGATGAAGGAGACCCAGTACTTC; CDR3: CASSYSRGQGMKETQYF
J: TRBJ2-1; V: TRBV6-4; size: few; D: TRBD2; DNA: TGTGCCAGCAGTGCCTTAGCCGCGGGAGGGCCCTATGAGCAGTTCTTC; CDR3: CASSALAAGGPYEQFF
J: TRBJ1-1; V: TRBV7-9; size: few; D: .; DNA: TGTGCCAGCACCCGGGCCGTCGGGGATGGAACTGAAGCTTTCTTT; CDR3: CASTRAVGDGTEAFF
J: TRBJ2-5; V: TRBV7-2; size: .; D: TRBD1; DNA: TGTGCCAGCAGCACCCGACAGGGCGGTGAGACCCAGTACTTC; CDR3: CASSTRQGGETQYF
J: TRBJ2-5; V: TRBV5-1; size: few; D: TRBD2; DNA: TGCGCCAGCAGCTGGGGGACTACACAAGAGACCCAGTACTTC; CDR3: CASSWGTTQETQYF
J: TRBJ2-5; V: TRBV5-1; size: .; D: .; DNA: TGCGCCAGCAGTTCAACGCGGGACTTCCAAGAGACCCAGTACTTC; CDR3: CASSSTRDFQETQYF
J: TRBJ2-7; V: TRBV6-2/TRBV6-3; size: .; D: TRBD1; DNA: TGTGCCAGCAGCCGCGGGGACAGGTCCTACGAGCAGTACTTC; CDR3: CASSRGDRSYEQYF
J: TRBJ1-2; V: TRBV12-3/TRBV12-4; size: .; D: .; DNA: TGTGCCAGCAGTTTGGGCCCCGCAGCGCAGGGATATGGCTACACCTTC; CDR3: CASSLGPAAQGYGYTF
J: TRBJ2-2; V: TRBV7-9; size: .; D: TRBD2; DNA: TGTGCCAGCACCCGGCGGGGGATGAACACCGGGGAGCTGTTTTTT; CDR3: CASTRRGMNTGELFF
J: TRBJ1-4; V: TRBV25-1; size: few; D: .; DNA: TGTGCCAGCAGTCCGGGGAGGGGTTTTGAAAAACTGTTTTTT; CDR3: CASSPGRGFEKLFF
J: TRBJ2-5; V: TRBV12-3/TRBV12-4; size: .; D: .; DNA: TGTGCCAGCAGCTCTCGCCAGGTCTTACAAGAGACCCAGTACTTC; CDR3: CASSSRQVLQETQYF
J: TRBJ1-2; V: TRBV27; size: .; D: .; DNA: TGTGCCAGCAGTTTATCTGCCGGGTTGGGTGGCTACACCTTC; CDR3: CASSLSAGLGGYTF